This T cell receptor beta chain originates from a study of CD8 T cells in Susac syndrome. An input of 0.5 to 1 ug of RNA was subjected to reverse transcription using random hexamers. Using its own MiXCR run on the immunoSEQ multiplex PCR reads, TCRdb lists one record per CDR3 protein. This sample yields roughly 200,000 distinct CDR3 sequences, of which roughly 95% are seen a single time; about 0.16% belongs to the top ten. The sequence was obtained from a human donor with multiple sclerosis. The sample consisted of CD8+ T cells from PBMCs.

In DNA, the CDR3 is TGTGCCAGCAGTTTGTCTGGGACAGGGGACACCGGGGAGCTGTTTTTT. As protein: CASSLSGTGDTGELFF. J is TRBJ2-2 and V is TRBV12-3 or TRBV12-4; TRBD1 agrees at 10 bases. CDR3 length equals 16 residues. J lost 3 bases, V lost 3 bases, and 4 bases had no gene match.